This T cell receptor beta chain was recovered during a study of CD8+ T cells in alopecia areata. On this clone itself: The antigen is not known.

Treatment in this sample: oral pan-JAK inhibitor, 5-10 mg twice daily. Collection of lesional scalp punch biopsies and peripheral blood was performed in alopecia areata patients. Following extraction, RNA underwent reverse transcription to cDNA, which served as the sequencing template. TCRdb keeps only in-frame clones here, not all; method: immunoSEQ multiplex PCR. The sample consists of under 95,000 clones, 70% to 85% of them appearing once. Study-level findings and limits: Many expanded lesional clones stayed in scalp and blood while on tofacitinib.

The sequence came from a human donor with alopecia areata. Sequencing was performed on CD8+ T cells sorted from blood, taken between weeks 44 and 45, from a patient treated with tofacitinib.

The CDR3 DNA reads TGTGCCAGCAGCTTAGAGACAGGGGCCTCTTTGGGGGCCAACGTCCTGACTTTC. Amino acid sequence: CASSLETGASLGANVLTF. This chain joins TRBV13 and TRBJ2-6, with 8 bases fitting TRBD1. The CDR3 length is 18 residues. V shed 1 base and J 4 bases; nucleotides not matched to a gene: 9. Germline lookup yields CDR1 PRHDT and CDR2 FYEKMQ (reference sequence).